The entry below describes one T cell receptor beta chain. The sample originates from a study of cytomegalovirus exposure and HLA in healthy donors. In the study overall: T cells numbering approximately 170 million yielded more than 100 million unique TCR beta sequences in an earlier analysis.

The germline gives CDR1 SGHAT, CDR2 FQNNGV. The CDR3 extends over 15 amino acids. V dropped 6 bases and J dropped 1; count of bases not matched to a gene: 4. The PCR used 60 Vbeta and 13 Jbeta primers. Assay used: immunoSEQ multiplex PCR; TCRdb lists only in-frame clones, some missing. The sample contains 150,000 to 250,000 clones, around 80% of which appear only once. The chain couples TRBV11-2 to TRBJ2-3; TRBD1 agrees at 10 bases. This TCR was recovered from a woman between 25 and 40 years old in good health and CMV-seropositive. The sequenced sample was PBMCs. In DNA, the CDR3 is TGTGCCAGCAGACCCGGGACAGGGGGCACAGATACGCAGTATTTT. It codes for CASRPGTGGTDTQYF.